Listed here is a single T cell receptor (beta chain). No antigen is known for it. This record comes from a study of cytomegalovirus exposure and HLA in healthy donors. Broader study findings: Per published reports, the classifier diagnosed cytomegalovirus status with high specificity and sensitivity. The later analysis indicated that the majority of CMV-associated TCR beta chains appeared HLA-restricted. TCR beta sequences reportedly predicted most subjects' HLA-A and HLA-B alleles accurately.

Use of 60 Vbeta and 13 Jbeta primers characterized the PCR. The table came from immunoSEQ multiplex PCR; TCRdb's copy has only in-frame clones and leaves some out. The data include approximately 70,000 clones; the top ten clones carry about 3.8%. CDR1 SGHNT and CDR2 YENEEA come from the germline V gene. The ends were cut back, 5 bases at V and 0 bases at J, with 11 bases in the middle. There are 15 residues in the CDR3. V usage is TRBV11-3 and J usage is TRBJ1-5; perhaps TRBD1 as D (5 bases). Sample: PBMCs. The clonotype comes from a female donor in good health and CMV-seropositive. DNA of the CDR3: TGTGCCAGCAGCCCCCGGGGGACTAGCAATCAGCCCCAGCATTTT. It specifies CASSPRGTSNQPQHF.